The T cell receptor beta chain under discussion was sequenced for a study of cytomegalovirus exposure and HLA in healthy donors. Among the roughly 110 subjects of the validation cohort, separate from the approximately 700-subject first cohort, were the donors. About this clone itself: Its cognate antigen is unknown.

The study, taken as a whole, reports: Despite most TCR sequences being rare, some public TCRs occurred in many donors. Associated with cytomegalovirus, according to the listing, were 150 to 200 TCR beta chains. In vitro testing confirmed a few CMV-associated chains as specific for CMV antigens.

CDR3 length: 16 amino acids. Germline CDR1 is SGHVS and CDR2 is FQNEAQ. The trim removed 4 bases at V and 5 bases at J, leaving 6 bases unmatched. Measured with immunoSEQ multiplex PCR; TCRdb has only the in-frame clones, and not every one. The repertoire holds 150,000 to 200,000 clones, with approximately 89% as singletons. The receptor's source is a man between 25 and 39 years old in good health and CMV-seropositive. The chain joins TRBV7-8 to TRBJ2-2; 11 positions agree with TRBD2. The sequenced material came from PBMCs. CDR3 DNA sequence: TGTGCCAGCAGCTCCCTTAGCGGGGGGGCTACCGGGGAGCTGTTTTTT. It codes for CASSSLSGGATGELFF.